This T cell receptor (beta chain) derives from a study of CD8 T cells in ankylosing spondylitis. Study-wide points: Disease-linked clones bore a CD8+ phenotype and were relatively rare in peripheral blood.

It was by quantitative 5'-RACE with molecular barcodes that TCR beta libraries were made. Using its own MiXCR run on the 5' RACE reads, TCRdb lists one record per CDR3 protein. Counted here are some 150,000 distinct CDR3 sequences, over 10% occurring once; the ten biggest clones make up roughly 4.3%. Looked up from germline, CDR1 is SGHRS and CDR2 is YFSETQ. Trimming took off 0 bases at V and 5 bases at J, with 11 bases between the two ends. The CDR3 runs 14 residues. With regard to this clonotype: What it recognizes is unknown. This may arise from a read error, as a much more abundant clone is one base away.

This clonotype was sampled from a female donor with ankylosing spondylitis or in good health (not recorded which). The V call is TRBV5-1, the J call TRBJ1-2, with D uncertain. What was sequenced was blood, either unsorted or a sorted T cell fraction (not recorded which). This CDR3 reads CASSLVSLGYGYTF. DNA of the CDR3: TGCGCCAGCAGCTTGGTTTCACTTGGGTATGGCTACACCTTC.